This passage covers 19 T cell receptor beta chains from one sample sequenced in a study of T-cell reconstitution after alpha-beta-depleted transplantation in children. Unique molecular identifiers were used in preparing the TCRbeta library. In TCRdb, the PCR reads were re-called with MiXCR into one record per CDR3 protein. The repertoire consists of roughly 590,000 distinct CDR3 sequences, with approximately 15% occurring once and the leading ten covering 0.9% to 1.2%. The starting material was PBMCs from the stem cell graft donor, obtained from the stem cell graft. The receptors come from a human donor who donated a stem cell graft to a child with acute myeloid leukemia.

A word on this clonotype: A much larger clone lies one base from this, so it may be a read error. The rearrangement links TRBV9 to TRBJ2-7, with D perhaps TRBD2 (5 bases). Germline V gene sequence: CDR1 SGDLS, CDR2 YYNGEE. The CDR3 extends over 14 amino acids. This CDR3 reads CARSAGDLSYEQYF. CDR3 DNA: TGTGCCAGGAGCGCGGGCGACCTCTCCTACGAGCAGTACTTC.

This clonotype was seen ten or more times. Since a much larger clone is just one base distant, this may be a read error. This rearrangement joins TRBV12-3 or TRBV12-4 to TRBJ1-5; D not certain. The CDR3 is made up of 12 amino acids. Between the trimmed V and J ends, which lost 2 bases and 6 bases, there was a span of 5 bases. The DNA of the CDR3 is TGTGCCAGCAGTTTAAGGAGTCAGCCCCAGCATTTT. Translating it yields CASSLRSQPQHF.

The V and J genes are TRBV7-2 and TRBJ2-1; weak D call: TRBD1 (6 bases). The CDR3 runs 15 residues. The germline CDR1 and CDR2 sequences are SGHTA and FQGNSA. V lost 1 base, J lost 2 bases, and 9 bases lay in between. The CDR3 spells CASSLGTATYNEQFF. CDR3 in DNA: TGTGCCAGCAGCTTAGGGACAGCTACCTACAATGAGCAGTTCTTC.

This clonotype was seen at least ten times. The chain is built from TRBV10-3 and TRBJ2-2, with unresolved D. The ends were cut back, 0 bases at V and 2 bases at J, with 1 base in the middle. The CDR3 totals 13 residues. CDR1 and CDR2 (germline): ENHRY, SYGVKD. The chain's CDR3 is CAISESNTGELFF. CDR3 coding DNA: TGTGCCATCAGTGAGTCAAACACCGGGGAGCTGTTTTTT.

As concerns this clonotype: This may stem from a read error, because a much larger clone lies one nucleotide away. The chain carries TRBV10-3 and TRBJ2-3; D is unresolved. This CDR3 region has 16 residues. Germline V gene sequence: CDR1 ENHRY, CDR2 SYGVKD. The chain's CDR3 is CDISESTGPGTDTQYF. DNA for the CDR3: TGTGACATCAGTGAGTCTACCGGGCCTGGCACAGATACGCAGTATTTT.

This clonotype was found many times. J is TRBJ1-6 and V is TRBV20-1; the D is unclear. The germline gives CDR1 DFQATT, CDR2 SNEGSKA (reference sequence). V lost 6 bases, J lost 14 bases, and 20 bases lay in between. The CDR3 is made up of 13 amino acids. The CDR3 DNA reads TGCAGTGCCTCAAGTGCTAGCGGACCCACCCTCCACTTT. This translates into CSASSASGPTLHF.

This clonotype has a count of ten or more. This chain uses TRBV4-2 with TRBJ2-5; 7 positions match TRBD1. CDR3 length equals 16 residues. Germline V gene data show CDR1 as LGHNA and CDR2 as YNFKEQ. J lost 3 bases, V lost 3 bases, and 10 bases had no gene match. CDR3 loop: CASSQTRGQGEETQYF. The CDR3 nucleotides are TGTGCCAGCAGCCAGACCCGGGGTCAGGGGGAAGAGACCCAGTACTTC.

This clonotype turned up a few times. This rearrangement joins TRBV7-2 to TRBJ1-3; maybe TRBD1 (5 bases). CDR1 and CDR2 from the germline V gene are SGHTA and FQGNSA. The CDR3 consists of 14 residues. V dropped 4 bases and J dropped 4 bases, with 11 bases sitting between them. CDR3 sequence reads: CASSSLGTGNTIYF. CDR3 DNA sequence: TGTGCCAGCAGCTCCCTGGGGACGGGAAACACCATATATTTT.

The DNA for the CDR3 is TGTGCCAGCTTCAGAGAGGGTGCTGCCTACAATGAGCAGTTCTTC. Encoded protein: CASFREGAAYNEQFF. The J gene is TRBJ2-1, the V gene TRBV11-1, with D maybe TRBD2 (5 bases). V was pared by 8 bases and J by 2 bases, with 16 bases between. Per the germline V gene, CDR1 is SGHAT and CDR2 is FQDESV (reference sequence). The CDR3 length is 15 residues.

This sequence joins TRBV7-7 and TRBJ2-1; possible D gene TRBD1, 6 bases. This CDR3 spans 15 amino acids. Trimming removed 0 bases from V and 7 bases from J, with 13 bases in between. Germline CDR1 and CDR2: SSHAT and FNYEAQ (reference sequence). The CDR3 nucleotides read TGTGCCAGCAGCTTAGCCCAGGGGAAGGGGAATGAGCAGTTCTTC. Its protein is CASSLAQGKGNEQFF.

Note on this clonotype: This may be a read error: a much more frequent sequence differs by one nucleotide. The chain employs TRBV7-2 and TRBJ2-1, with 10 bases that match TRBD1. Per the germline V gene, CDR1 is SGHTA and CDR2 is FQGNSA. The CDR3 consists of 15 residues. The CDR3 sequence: CASSRQGAPYKEQFF. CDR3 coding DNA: TGTGCCAGCAGCCGACAGGGGGCGCCTTACAAAGAGCAGTTCTTC.

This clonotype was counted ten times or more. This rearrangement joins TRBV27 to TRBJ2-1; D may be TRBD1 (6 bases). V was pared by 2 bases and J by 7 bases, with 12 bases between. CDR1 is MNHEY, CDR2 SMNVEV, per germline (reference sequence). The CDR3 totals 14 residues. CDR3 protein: CASSLREGGNEQFF. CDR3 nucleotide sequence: TGTGCCAGCAGTTTAAGGGAAGGGGGAAATGAGCAGTTCTTC.

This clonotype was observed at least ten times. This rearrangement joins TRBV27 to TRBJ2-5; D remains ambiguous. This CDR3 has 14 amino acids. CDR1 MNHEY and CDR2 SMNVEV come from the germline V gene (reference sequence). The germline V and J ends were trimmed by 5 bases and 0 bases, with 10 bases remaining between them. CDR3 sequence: CASSGQPYQETQYF. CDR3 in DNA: TGTGCCAGCAGTGGTCAGCCTTACCAAGAGACCCAGTACTTC.

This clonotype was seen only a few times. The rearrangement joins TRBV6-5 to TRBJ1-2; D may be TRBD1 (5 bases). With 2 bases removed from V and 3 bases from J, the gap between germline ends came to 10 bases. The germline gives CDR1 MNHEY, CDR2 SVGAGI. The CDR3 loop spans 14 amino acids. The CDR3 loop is CASSYRAGHYGYTF. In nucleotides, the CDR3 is TGTGCCAGCAGTTACCGAGCAGGGCACTATGGCTACACCTTC.

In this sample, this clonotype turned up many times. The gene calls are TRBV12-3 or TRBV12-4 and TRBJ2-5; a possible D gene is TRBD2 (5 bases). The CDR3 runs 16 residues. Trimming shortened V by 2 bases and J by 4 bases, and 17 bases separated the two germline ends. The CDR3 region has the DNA TGTGCCAGCAGTTTACCCGGGGAAAACTTCGGAGAGACCCAGTACTTC. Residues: CASSLPGENFGETQYF.

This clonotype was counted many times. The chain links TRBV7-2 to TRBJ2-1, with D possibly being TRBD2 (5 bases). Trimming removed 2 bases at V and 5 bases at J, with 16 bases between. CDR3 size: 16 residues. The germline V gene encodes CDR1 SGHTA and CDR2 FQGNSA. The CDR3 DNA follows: TGTGCCAGCAGCTTATTGTCTAGGCTCGGGAACAATGAGCAGTTCTTC. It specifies CASSLLSRLGNNEQFF.

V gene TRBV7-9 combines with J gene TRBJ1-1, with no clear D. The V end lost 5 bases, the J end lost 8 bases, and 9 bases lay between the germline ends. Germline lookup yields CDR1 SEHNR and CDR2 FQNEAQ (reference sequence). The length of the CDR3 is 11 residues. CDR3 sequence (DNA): TGTGCCAGCAGCGTCGGACGAGAAGCTTTCTTT. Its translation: CASSVGREAFF.

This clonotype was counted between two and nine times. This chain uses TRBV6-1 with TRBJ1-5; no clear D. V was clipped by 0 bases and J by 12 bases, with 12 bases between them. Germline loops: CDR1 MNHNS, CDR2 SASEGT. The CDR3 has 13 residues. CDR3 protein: CASSEALQQIQHF. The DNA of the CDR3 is TGTGCCAGCAGTGAAGCGCTTCAGCAGATCCAGCATTTT.

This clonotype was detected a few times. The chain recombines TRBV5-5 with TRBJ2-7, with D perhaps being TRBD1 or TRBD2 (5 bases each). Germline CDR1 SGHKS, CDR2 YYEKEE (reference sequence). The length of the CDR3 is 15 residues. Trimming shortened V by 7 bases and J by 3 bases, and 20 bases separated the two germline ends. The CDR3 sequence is CASSTIPGPDYEQYV. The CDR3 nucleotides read TGTGCCAGCTCTACTATTCCGGGACCGGACTACGAGCAGTACGTC.